The 25 T cell receptor beta chains in this list originate from one sample, sequenced in a study of blood T cell repertoires in COVID-19. Produced via immunoSEQ multiplex PCR; TCRdb's table is partial and in-frame only. The table lists around 700,000 clones, approximately 90% of them singletons. Sequenced sample: peripheral blood. These receptors were obtained from a woman aged 18-29 years with acute or convalescent COVID-19.

This chain connects TRBV10-2 to TRBJ2-2; maybe TRBD1 (6 bases). The V end lost 4 bases, the J end lost 6 bases, and 12 bases lay between the germline ends. The CDR3 covers 14 residues. Germline CDR1 is WSHSY and CDR2 is SAAADI. Here the CDR3 reads CASSGRGGPGELFF. Here the CDR3 DNA reads TGCGCCAGCAGTGGGAGAGGGGGACCCGGGGAGCTGTTTTTT.

V gene TRBV4-1 combines with J gene TRBJ2-6; no definite D call. Germline V gene data show CDR1 as MGHRA and CDR2 as YSYEKL. V lost 0 bases and J lost 0, with 9 bases in between. The length of the CDR3 is 17 residues. The CDR3, as DNA: TGCGCCAGCAGCCAAGATCGCGGCCTCTCTGGGGCCAACGTCCTGACTTTC. Translated, it gives CASSQDRGLSGANVLTF.

V usage is TRBV27 and J usage is TRBJ1-2; 8 nucleotides match TRBD1. The V gene end was trimmed by 2 bases and the J gene end by 4 bases; junction bases not matched to a gene: 9. The CDR3 totals 16 residues. From germline, CDR1 is MNHEY and CDR2 SMNVEV (reference sequence). CDR3 in DNA: TGTGCCAGCAGTTTAAGCAGGGGGCTTTTCCGCTATGGCTACACCTTC. Its protein is CASSLSRGLFRYGYTF.

The J gene is TRBJ1-1, the V gene TRBV9; unclear D gene. Germline CDR1 reads SGDLS; CDR2 reads YYNGEE. CDR3 length equals 13 residues. V shed 4 bases and J shed 2 bases, with 9 bases lying between them. The CDR3 nucleotides are TGTGCCAGCAGCTCCGGCGGCAACACTGAAGCTTTCTTT. It codes for CASSSGGNTEAFF.

This chain connects TRBV24-1 to TRBJ1-2, with 8 bases that match TRBD1. The CDR3 has 14 residues. The J segment lost 8 bases and the V segment lost 7 bases, leaving 11 bases of the junction unmatched. Germline CDR1 and CDR2: KGHDR and SFDVKD. The CDR3 nucleotides are TGTGCCACCAGGGGGACAGGTTCTGGCTACGGCTACACCTTC. It encodes CATRGTGSGYGYTF.

The chain has TRBV6-2 or TRBV6-3 and TRBJ1-5; no firm D call. CDR1 and CDR2 from the germline V gene are MNHEY and SVGEGT. The CDR3 extends over 17 amino acids. Trimming cost V 5 bases and J 4 bases, with 21 bases left between them. The CDR3 spells CASSKDAGLRRNQPQHF. The DNA of the CDR3 is TGTGCCAGCAGTAAAGACGCGGGCCTCCGGCGGAATCAGCCCCAGCATTTT.

The genes are TRBV24-1 and TRBJ2-1; D perhaps matches TRBD2 (5 bases). Germline CDR1 KGHDR, CDR2 SFDVKD. V shed 3 bases and J shed 2 bases, with 13 bases lying between them. This CDR3 contains 16 residues. The CDR3 DNA follows: TGTGCCACCAGTGATGCGCGGGCAGTAACCTACAATGAGCAGTTCTTC. As protein: CATSDARAVTYNEQFF.

The V call is TRBV14, the J call TRBJ2-1; D perhaps matches TRBD1 (7 bases). From germline, CDR1 is SGHDN and CDR2 FVKESK. V was clipped by 4 bases and J by 6 bases, with 22 bases between them. This CDR3 is built from 17 residues. The CDR3 DNA follows: TGTGCCAGCAGCCCACGACTTCCAAGGCAGGGGGGCAATGAGCAGTTCTTC. This encodes CASSPRLPRQGGNEQFF.

About this clone itself: This sample includes further DNA sequences coding for the same CDR3. The chain has TRBV5-1 and TRBJ2-7, with 8 bases matching TRBD2. The CDR3 extends over 15 amino acids. In germline, CDR1 is SGHRS, CDR2 YFSETQ. J lost 0 bases, V lost 0 bases, and 2 bases had no gene match. The CDR3 DNA follows: TGCGCCAGCAGCTTGGTAGCGGGGAGCTCCTACGAGCAGTACTTC. This encodes CASSLVAGSSYEQYF.

CDR3 DNA sequence: TGTGCCAGCAGCTTGGGACAGGGGGCTTTTGACGGTCAGCCCCAGCATTTT. It yields the protein CASSLGQGAFDGQPQHF. The chain joins TRBV11-2 to TRBJ1-5; 12 positions agree with TRBD1. CDR3 length: 17 amino acids. CDR1 is SGHAT and CDR2 is FQNNGV in the germline V gene. V lost 3 bases to trimming and J lost 6 bases; unmatched junction nucleotides: 9.

This chain joins TRBV5-6 and TRBJ1-1, with D possibly matching TRBD1 (6 bases). The CDR3 loop spans 15 amino acids. Germline V CDR1 and CDR2: SGHDT, YYEEEE. The V end was cut by 0 bases, the J end by 1 base, with 10 bases between. CDR3 amino acids: CASSLGGQSNTEAFF. DNA of the CDR3: TGTGCCAGCAGCTTGGGTGGACAGTCGAACACTGAAGCTTTCTTT. The full variable domain, with the rest looked up from reference TRBV5-6 and TRBJ1-1, is DAGVTQSPTHLIKTRGQQVTLRCSPKSGHDTVSWYQQALGQGPQFIFQYYEEEERQRGNFPDRFSGHQFPNYSSELNVNALLLGDSALYLCASSLGGQSNTEAFFGQGTRLTVV.

V gene TRBV24-1 combines with J gene TRBJ2-7, with TRBD1 matching 7 bases. Germline lookup yields CDR1 KGHDR and CDR2 SFDVKD. V shed 4 bases, J shed 1 base, and the junction held 3 bases outside the gene matches. The CDR3 length is 14 residues. The CDR3, as DNA: TGTGCCACCAGTGACCAGACAGGGTCCTACGAGCAGTACTTC. Translation: CATSDQTGSYEQYF.

This chain connects TRBV19 to TRBJ1-1, with D hard to call. This CDR3 region has 12 residues. Germline CDR1 is LNHDA and CDR2 is SQIVND (reference sequence). The V gene lost 3 bases and the J gene lost 7 bases, with 9 bases spanning the gap. CDR3 in DNA: TGTGCCAGTAGTATTGGGTCAGGTGAAGCTTTCTTT. This translates into CASSIGSGEAFF.

The V gene is TRBV27, the J gene TRBJ1-1; 7 nucleotides line up with TRBD1. V gave up 3 bases and J gave up 0 bases; unmatched junction bases: 4. Germline CDR1 MNHEY, CDR2 SMNVEV (reference sequence). This CDR3 contains 15 residues. The CDR3 nucleotides are TGTGCCAGCAGTTTCAGGGGGATCATGAACACTGAAGCTTTCTTT. This sequence encodes CASSFRGIMNTEAFF.

The rearrangement links TRBV5-1 to TRBJ2-2, with D possibly TRBD1 on 6 matching bases. Per the germline V gene, CDR1 is SGHRS and CDR2 is YFSETQ. This CDR3 has 15 amino acids. Trimming removed 4 bases from V and 4 bases from J, with 14 bases in between. DNA of the CDR3: TGCGCCAGCAGCCTACAGGGAACTCCCACCGGGGAGCTGTTTTTT. This gives the protein CASSLQGTPTGELFF.

The genes are TRBV9 and TRBJ2-7; TRBD2 matches 8 bases. Trimming removed 0 bases from V and 5 bases from J; junction bases left unmatched: 7. The CDR3 sequence is 15 residues long. Germline CDR1 is SGDLS and CDR2 is YYNGEE. Written as DNA, the CDR3 is TGTGCCAGCAGCGTAGCTAACGGGGGGGTTGACGAGCAGTACTTC. It is translated as CASSVANGGVDEQYF.

The V gene is TRBV5-8, the J gene TRBJ2-1, with a weak D call TRBD1 (5 bases). This CDR3 has 17 amino acids. The V end was cut by 4 bases, the J end by 9 bases, with 26 bases between. Germline V gene sequence: CDR1 SGHTS, CDR2 YDEGEE. The CDR3 loop reads CASSLWLRTPTETEQFF. For the CDR3, the DNA is TGTGCCAGCAGCCTTTGGTTAAGGACACCGACTGAAACTGAGCAGTTCTTC. The complete variable domain, with remaining parts taken from reference TRBV5-8 and TRBJ2-1, reads EAGVTQSPTHLIKTRGQQATLRCSPISGHTSVYWYQQALGLGLQFLLWYDEGEERNRGNFPPRFSGRQFPNYSSELNVNALELEDSALYLCASSLWLRTPTETEQFFGPGTRLTVL.

The chain carries TRBV28 and TRBJ2-3; 9 bases are a match to TRBD1. The trim removed 4 bases at V and 0 bases at J, leaving 14 bases unmatched. CDR3 size: 19 residues. CDR1 is MDHEN, CDR2 SYDVKM, per germline. Written as DNA, the CDR3 is TGTGCCAGCAGTTGGGAACCGGGACAGGGTAAATGGAGCACAGATACGCAGTATTTT. This sequence encodes CASSWEPGQGKWSTDTQYF.

The chain carries TRBV6-2 or TRBV6-3 and TRBJ1-4; D not resolved. Germline loops: CDR1 MNHEY, CDR2 SVGEGT. V gave up 6 bases and J gave up 6 bases, with 8 bases separating them. This CDR3 has 12 amino acids. The CDR3 coding sequence is TGTGCCAGCAGCCCCTTCCATGAAAAACTGTTTTTT. Its protein is CASSPFHEKLFF.

The chain employs TRBV27 and TRBJ1-2; TRBD1 agrees at 12 bases. Germline V CDR1 and CDR2: MNHEY, SMNVEV (reference sequence). The CDR3 contains 14 residues. Trimming removed 2 bases from V and 8 bases from J; junction bases left unmatched: 3. The CDR3 spells CASSLIGTGGGYTF. CDR3 nucleotides: TGTGCCAGCAGTTTAATCGGGACAGGGGGCGGCTACACCTTC.

This chain uses TRBV12-2 with TRBJ2-7; TRBD2 is the table's D call, not checked against the DNA. TRBV12-2 is a recognized pseudogene. This CDR3 has 13 residues. CDR3 sequence (DNA): TGTGCAAGTCGCCGTAGGACTAGCTACGAGCAGTACTTC. It encodes CASRRRTSYEQYF.

This sequence joins TRBV15 and TRBJ1-2; D remains ambiguous. Looked up from germline, CDR1 is LNHNV and CDR2 is YYDKDF (reference sequence). The CDR3 has 14 residues. Trimming cost V 2 bases and J 8 bases, with 15 bases left between them. The CDR3 reads CATSRLEPLMGYTF. The CDR3 coding sequence is TGTGCCACCAGCAGATTGGAGCCTCTGATGGGCTACACCTTC. Drawing the rest from reference TRBV15 and TRBJ1-2, the complete variable domain is DAMVIQNPRYQVTQFGKPVTLSCSQTLNHNVMYWYQQKSSQAPKLLFHYYDKDFNNEADTPDNFQSRRPNTSFCFLDIRSPGLGDTAMYLCATSRLEPLMGYTFGSGTRLTVV.

V and J are TRBV11-2 and TRBJ2-1, with a possible D match to TRBD2 (6 bases). CDR3 length equals 15 residues. Germline CDR1 and CDR2: SGHAT and FQNNGV. Trimming left V 8 bases short and J 2 bases short, with 16 bases between. CDR3 loop: CASFGGWGTYNEQFF. The CDR3 DNA is TGTGCCAGCTTTGGGGGGTGGGGCACCTACAATGAGCAGTTCTTC.

The chain couples TRBV9 to TRBJ2-7, with 8 bases identical to TRBD2. This CDR3 contains 13 residues. Germline V CDR1 and CDR2: SGDLS, YYNGEE. Trimming removed 4 bases from V and 7 bases from J; junction bases left unmatched: 7. The CDR3 protein is CASSPGGVGEQYF. The CDR3 DNA reads TGTGCCAGCAGCCCCGGGGGGGTGGGAGAGCAGTACTTC.

The chain combines TRBV15 with TRBJ2-2, with a possible D match to TRBD2 (5 bases). The CDR3 totals 15 residues. Trimming cost V 1 base and J 1 base, with 7 bases left between them. The V gene's germline CDR1 is LNHNV and CDR2 YYDKDF (reference sequence). The CDR3 DNA follows: TGTGCCACCAGCAGAGCGGGGATGAACACCGGGGAGCTGTTTTTT. Translating it yields CATSRAGMNTGELFF.